Shown below are 27 T cell receptor beta chains from a single sample sequenced in a study of post-analysis software for immune sequencing data (dated by TCRdb to the mid-2010s). The full study reports these points: Roughly 5 TRBV segments, including TRBV5-6, TRBV5-1 and TRBV20-1, were significantly more frequent in patients than controls.

No antigen has been identified for these receptors. Receptor libraries were prepared by PCR. Sequenced on an Illumina HiSeq 2500. To reduce PCR and sequencing biases, unique molecular identifiers were built into the TCR beta cDNA libraries. The public reads were reanalyzed by TCRdb: fastp trimming at Q25, MiXCR alignment, in-frame beta chains only. Each entry merges the rows of one CDR3 protein and shows their most common DNA and genes. The sample includes almost 700,000 distinct CDR3 sequences, with approximately 59% observed a single time. The ten largest clones capture over 9% of the sample. The sequenced material came from blood. These receptor sequences come from a girl aged 2 to 10 with multiple sclerosis.

The sample holds a few counts of this clonotype. The chain joins TRBV29-1 to TRBJ2-1; D is possibly TRBD1 (5 bases). Per germline, CDR1 SQVTM and CDR2 ANQGSEA. The CDR3 is 13 residues long. V lost 3 bases and J lost 2, with 8 bases in between. The chain's CDR3 is CSVDRAPYNEQFF. The CDR3 DNA reads TGCAGCGTTGACAGGGCCCCCTACAATGAGCAGTTCTTC.

V and J are TRBV12-3 or TRBV12-4 and TRBJ2-7; 7 nucleotides match TRBD2. CDR3 length equals 15 residues. With V trimmed by 5 bases and J by 1 base, 8 bases remained unmatched. The CDR3 nucleotides read TGTGCCAGCAGTACTCAAGACGGGAGGTCCTACGAGCAGTACTTC. This encodes CASSTQDGRSYEQYF.

The chain recombines TRBV25-1 with TRBJ1-4, with unresolved D. Trimming cost V 6 bases and J 3 bases, with 20 bases left between them. The germline V gene encodes CDR1 MGHDK and CDR2 SYGVNS. CDR3 length: 17 residues. The CDR3 region is CASSEISGDVANEKLFF. The CDR3 DNA sequence: TGTGCCAGCAGCGAGATAAGCGGTGATGTGGCTAATGAAAAACTGTTTTTT.

The chain uses TRBV7-9 and TRBJ1-4; D is unclear. The CDR3 sequence is 16 residues long. Germline values: CDR1 SEHNR, CDR2 FQNEAQ (reference sequence). Trimming removed 2 bases from V and 4 bases from J, with 14 bases in between. Here the CDR3 DNA reads TGTGCCAGCAGCTTAAATTCTGGTGCAGTTAATGAAAAACTGTTTTTT. Its protein product is CASSLNSGAVNEKLFF. The complete variable domain, with remaining parts taken from reference TRBV7-9 and TRBJ1-4, reads DTGVSQNPRHKITKRGQNVTFRCDPISEHNRLYWYRQTLGQGPEFLTYFQNEAQLEKSRLLSDRFSAERPKGSFSTLEIQRTEQGDSAMYLCASSLNSGAVNEKLFFGSGTQLSVL.

V usage is TRBV5-1 and J usage is TRBJ1-2; D is possibly TRBD1 (5 bases). Trimming cost V 5 bases and J 7 bases, with 15 bases left between them. The germline CDR1 and CDR2 sequences are SGHRS and YFSETQ. The CDR3 covers 13 residues. The CDR3 spells CASRFRGETGYTF. CDR3 nucleotides: TGCGCCAGCAGGTTCCGAGGGGAAACTGGCTACACCTTC.

This chain joins TRBV5-1 and TRBJ2-7; 14 bases fit TRBD2. Germline V gene data show CDR1 as SGHRS and CDR2 as YFSETQ. The CDR3 consists of 17 residues. The junction had 13 bases not matched to a gene; V was cut back by 3 bases and J by 8 bases. The CDR3 region has the DNA TGCGCCAGCAGCTCGGGACTAGCGGGAGTAGGAGGGTCGCAGCAGTACTTC. This encodes CASSSGLAGVGGSQQYF. Full variable domain (outside the CDR3, taken from reference TRBV5-1 and TRBJ2-7): KAGVTQTPRYLIKTRGQQVTLSCSPISGHRSVSWYQQTPGQGLQFLFEYFSETQRNKGNFPGRFSGRQFSNSRSEMNVSTLELGDSALYLCASSSGLAGVGGSQQYFGPGTRLTVT.

J is TRBJ2-1 and V is TRBV5-1, with 7 nucleotides matching TRBD1. In germline, CDR1 is SGHRS, CDR2 YFSETQ. The CDR3 runs 14 residues. Unmatched junction bases numbered 7, after V lost 3 bases and J lost 7 bases. CDR3 bases: TGCGCCAGCAGCTCCGACAGGGTTGGAAATGAGCAGTTCTTC. Translation: CASSSDRVGNEQFF. Complete variable domain (other parts from reference TRBV5-1 and TRBJ2-1): KAGVTQTPRYLIKTRGQQVTLSCSPISGHRSVSWYQQTPGQGLQFLFEYFSETQRNKGNFPGRFSGRQFSNSRSEMNVSTLELGDSALYLCASSSDRVGNEQFFGPGTRLTVL.

V and J are TRBV27 and TRBJ2-5, with D possibly being TRBD1 (6 bases). The germline V gene encodes CDR1 MNHEY and CDR2 SMNVEV (reference sequence). Trimming pared 5 bases from V and 13 bases from J, leaving 14 bases between. The CDR3 is 11 amino acids. The CDR3 is CASSRRDKMYF. The CDR3 nucleotides read TGTGCCAGCAGTCGCCGGGACAAGATGTACTTC.

This clonotype has just one count. This chain links TRBV7-8 with TRBJ2-3; D might be TRBD2 (5 bases). Looked up from germline, CDR1 is SGHVS and CDR2 is FQNEAQ. Trimming left V 5 bases short and J 1 base short, with 13 bases between. The CDR3 has 15 amino acids. The CDR3 region is CASSARTPRTDTQYF. The CDR3 DNA follows: TGTGCCAGCAGCGCGAGGACTCCCCGCACAGATACGCAGTATTTT.

This sequence joins TRBV24-1 and TRBJ2-1, with 8 bases lining up with TRBD2. Germline lookup yields CDR1 KGHDR and CDR2 SFDVKD. With 4 bases clipped from V and 7 bases from J, the junction kept 17 bases outside the gene matches. The CDR3 has 18 amino acids. This CDR3 is CATSDASGGRGDNNEQFF. The CDR3 DNA reads as TGTGCCACCAGTGACGCCAGCGGGGGTCGGGGGGACAATAATGAGCAGTTCTTC.

The V gene is TRBV7-9, the J gene TRBJ1-2; TRBD1 might be the D (6 bases). The CDR3 consists of 16 residues. Trimming removed 5 bases from V and 2 bases from J, with 18 bases in between. Per germline, CDR1 SEHNR and CDR2 FQNEAQ (reference sequence). CDR3 nucleotide sequence: TGTGCCAGCAGCGGTCCACTACAGGGATCGAACTATGGCTACACCTTC. Its translation: CASSGPLQGSNYGYTF.

The table lists this clonotype with a few counts. V is TRBV7-2 and J is TRBJ2-3, with TRBD2 matching over 8 bases. The V segment lost 0 bases and the J segment 2 bases; nucleotides outside the gene matches: 7. CDR3 length: 17 amino acids. Germline V CDR1 and CDR2: SGHTA, FQGNSA. CDR3 nucleotides: TGTGCCAGCAGCTTAGCCATAGCGGGACCTTCCACAGATACGCAGTATTTT. Residues: CASSLAIAGPSTDTQYF. The variable domain in full, with the rest retrieved from reference TRBV7-2 and TRBJ2-3, is GAGVSQSPSNKVTEKGKDVELRCDPISGHTALYWYRQSLGQGLEFLIYFQGNSAPDKSGLPSDRFSAERTGGSVSTLTIQRTQQEDSAVYLCASSLAIAGPSTDTQYFGPGTRLTVL.

The chain has TRBV20-1 and TRBJ2-3; TRBD2 agrees at 9 bases. V lost 5 bases and J lost 0; bases outside the gene matches: 9. From germline, CDR1 is DFQATT and CDR2 SNEGSKA (reference sequence). The CDR3 is made up of 16 amino acids. The DNA of the CDR3 is TGCAGTGCTGCCAAAGCGGGGGGATTTAGCACAGATACGCAGTATTTT. Amino acid sequence: CSAAKAGGFSTDTQYF.

The CDR3 is CSARGLAIEQFF. The CDR3 DNA is TGCAGTGCTAGAGGTCTAGCCATTGAGCAGTTCTTC. This chain uses TRBV20-1 with TRBJ2-1; maybe TRBD2 (5 bases). V was pared by 1 base and J by 9 bases, with 10 bases between. CDR3 length: 12 amino acids. Germline V lookup: CDR1 DFQATT, CDR2 SNEGSKA (reference sequence).

The rearrangement joins TRBV4-3 to TRBJ2-3; 8 bases map to TRBD2. The V and J ends lost 0 bases and 7 bases, in that order; junction bases with no gene match: 6. Germline V lookup: CDR1 LGHNA, CDR2 YSLEER. The CDR3 spans 15 residues. CDR3 loop: CASSQEVAGPYTQYF. For the CDR3, the DNA is TGCGCCAGCAGCCAAGAGGTAGCGGGGCCATATACGCAGTATTTT.

The chain employs TRBV7-8 and TRBJ1-1; a weak D match, TRBD1 (6 bases). Trimming shortened V by 10 bases and J by 0 bases, and 18 bases separated the two germline ends. CDR1 and CDR2 from the germline V gene are SGHVS and FQNEAQ. The CDR3 runs 15 residues. This CDR3 is CATGKGGSMNTEAFF. In DNA form, the CDR3 reads TGTGCCACCGGGAAGGGGGGATCAATGAACACTGAAGCTTTCTTT.

This sequence joins TRBV20-1 and TRBJ2-3; no clear D gene. V was trimmed by 3 bases and J by 2 bases, leaving 9 bases between them. Germline V CDR1 and CDR2: DFQATT, SNEGSKA (reference sequence). This CDR3 contains 13 residues. The CDR3 loop is CSASPRFTDTQYF. The CDR3 DNA follows: TGCAGTGCTAGTCCCCGGTTCACAGATACGCAGTATTTT.

This chain connects TRBV12-3 or TRBV12-4 to TRBJ2-3; perhaps TRBD1 as D (6 bases). This CDR3 comprises 15 residues. V lost 5 bases to trimming and J lost 2 bases, with 14 bases between them. The CDR3 DNA reads TGTGCCAGCAGTAGCCGCGGACAGATCACAGATACGCAGTATTTT. It yields the protein CASSSRGQITDTQYF.

The V and J genes are TRBV20-1 and TRBJ1-2; no firm D call. The CDR3 totals 14 residues. CDR1 DFQATT and CDR2 SNEGSKA come from the germline V gene (reference sequence). The V gene lost 0 bases and the J gene lost 4 bases, with 12 bases spanning the gap. CDR3 bases: TGCAGTGCTAGAGATCAAGGCATCAGCTATGGCTACACCTTC. Residues: CSARDQGISYGYTF.

The V call is TRBV7-9, the J call TRBJ2-1; possibly TRBD1 for D (6 bases). In germline, CDR1 is SEHNR, CDR2 FQNEAQ (reference sequence). V was cut by 5 bases and J by 5 bases, with 19 bases left in between. CDR3 length equals 16 residues. The CDR3 here is CASSPQMGAAHNEQFF. CDR3 nucleotide sequence: TGTGCCAGCAGCCCTCAAATGGGGGCGGCGCACAATGAGCAGTTCTTC.

This sequence joins TRBV12-3 or TRBV12-4 and TRBJ2-3; perhaps TRBD2 as D (8 bases). V lost 9 bases, J lost 11 bases, and 33 bases lay in between. The CDR3 runs 17 residues. The CDR3 DNA follows: TGTGCCAGTAGTCGCCAAACAGGGGCTAGCGGGTCAGATGTGCAGTATTTT. It specifies CASSRQTGASGSDVQYF.

This clonotype was picked up a small number of times. The chain carries TRBV10-3 and TRBJ1-5, with a possible D match to TRBD1 (6 bases). CDR1 and CDR2 from the germline V gene are ENHRY and SYGVKD. V lost 7 bases, J lost 7 bases, and 14 bases lay in between. The CDR3 runs 13 residues. The chain's CDR3 is CAITGGAEQPQHF. The CDR3 nucleotides read TGTGCCATCACGGGGGGCGCAGAACAGCCCCAGCATTTT.

In regard to this clonotype: One end of the junction does not line up with germline, which may come from a read error. V usage is TRBV12-3 or TRBV12-4 and J usage is TRBJ1-5; TRBD1 is a possible D gene (6 bases). The CDR3 runs 14 residues. CDR3 amino acids: CASSFRGRNQPPHF. CDR3 coding DNA: TGTGCCAGCAGTTTCAGGGGTCGCAATCAGCCCCCGCATTTT.

The chain uses TRBV20-1 and TRBJ2-3, with 12 bases lining up with TRBD2. The CDR3 length is 18 residues. Germline V gives CDR1 DFQATT, CDR2 SNEGSKA (reference sequence). The V gene end was trimmed by 5 bases and the J gene end by 4 bases; junction bases not matched to a gene: 16. In DNA form, the CDR3 reads TGCAGTGCTTCCAACCTAGCGGGAGGGCCGATTAAGGCAGATACGCAGTATTTT. This gives the protein CSASNLAGGPIKADTQYF.

V is TRBV10-3 and J is TRBJ2-7; 8 nucleotides align to TRBD2. CDR3 length equals 14 residues. J was trimmed by 2 bases and V by 10 bases; bases with no gene match: 10. The V gene's germline CDR1 is ENHRY and CDR2 SYGVKD. The CDR3 sequence: CATTGTSGTYEQYF. CDR3 DNA: TGTGCCACCACAGGTACTAGCGGAACCTACGAGCAGTACTTC.

This clonotype showed up just once. J is TRBJ1-1 and V is TRBV20-1; D unclear. There are 18 residues in the CDR3. V lost 5 bases to trimming and J lost 1 base, with 26 bases between them. Germline loops: CDR1 DFQATT, CDR2 SNEGSKA (reference sequence). For the CDR3, the DNA is TGCAGTGCTTCGAACAATCCTAAGACTGGGAGAAGGAACACTGAAGCTTTCTTT. Translating it yields CSASNNPKTGRRNTEAFF.

The rearrangement joins TRBV7-8 to TRBJ1-5; 9 positions agree with TRBD1. From germline, CDR1 is SGHVS and CDR2 FQNEAQ. The CDR3 is 19 residues long. V was pared by 9 bases and J by 3 bases, with 21 bases of the junction left unmatched. CDR3 nucleotide sequence: TGTGCCAGTTCGATAGGCCTTCGCAGGGACAGGGTGGCCAATCAGCCCCAGCATTTT. This codes for CASSIGLRRDRVANQPQHF.